This record looks at one T cell receptor (beta chain) sequence and its context. This clone has a single count. Its antigen is currently not known. One base away there is no much larger clone; base qualities are not given. This record belongs to a study of T cell responses to AZD1222 COVID-19 vaccine (dated by TCRdb to 2020 to 2022). Describing the broader study: TCR sequencing was performed for 233 trial participants, of whom about 200 were given two doses of AZD1222 and approximately 25 were given two doses of MenACWY control vaccine. Trial participants were enrolled by age into subgroups of 18-55, 56-69 and 70-plus years, and around 150, 28 and 57 TCR-sequenced participants, respectively, were included in these subgroups.

From the cysteine through the phenylalanine, the CDR3 covers 14 amino acids. The kept DNA is CDR3 alone, 42 bases in frame from the first base. CDR1 and CDR2 are drawn from the germline V gene (reference sequence): SGHNT, YYREEE. V was cut back by 4 bases and J by 7 bases, leaving a gap of 17 bases between them. Overall study outcomes, separate from this receptor: Because no samples from the day 14 peak response were available, repertoires could be characterized only after the peak T cell response. Spike-specific TCR breadth and depth rose significantly after two AZD1222 doses compared with day 0 and with MenACWY recipients. The 56-69-year group was small, and its depth increase did not reach significance, likely because of low power. Reportedly, almost half of the unique spike-specific TCRs recognized epitopes lying outside the regions that are mutated in the B.1.351 and B.1.1.7 variants. CD4 TCRs associated with the vaccine covered the entire spike protein, and the dominant responses were in regions 160-218 and 743-854. Conclusions about previously exposed vaccinees were limited because only six AZD1222 recipients were SARS-CoV-2 seropositive at baseline. Most participants were white British and females outnumbered males, and the authors suggested that clonal diversity may have been underestimated.

This specimen's time point label, per the study, means: about 28 days (+/-7) after the second vaccine dose. AZD1222 recipients given second doses at about 4 weeks or at about 12 weeks were pooled, since spike-specific TCR depth and breadth were not found to differ between the two schedules. The vaccinee samples were drawn from two UK trials, COV001 and COV002, one of which was a single-blind randomized controlled phase 2/3 trial testing AZD1222 (ChAdOx1 nCoV-19) in healthy adults. For TCRbeta chain sequencing, PBMC samples were collected from trial participants at day 0 and at day 28 after the second dose. The CDR3 regions of human TCRbeta chains were analyzed by immunosequencing. For the original study's pipeline: Repertoire TCRs were checked for matches against a reference library of SARS-CoV-2-specific TCRs that had been generated using the MIRA antigen-specificity platform. Breadth meant the fraction of unique TCRs that were SARS-CoV-2-associated, whereas depth meant the fraction of total T cells that were SARS-CoV-2-associated. Using the MIRA data, each spike-specific TCR was assigned both to the spike region to which the TCR was reactive and to a CD4 or CD8 class. Log10-transformed breadth and depth values were compared by one-way ANOVA with Sidak's multiple comparisons tests. In TCRdb, the immuneACCESS table is reduced to in-frame sequences with V and J assigned. These tables do not hold every clone; where another copy was compared, an unresolved V gene accounts for under half, and the others remain unexplained. The D gene and trimming were derived from the DNA, and the V and J assignments and clone size from that table. Here the sample has under 90,000 clones; under 90% occur a single time. Roughly 1.3% of the sample comes from the top ten.

Sample: peripheral blood, taken 28 days after the second AZD1222 dose. The chain uses TRBV5-4 and TRBJ1-1; TRBD1 is possibly the D segment (6 matching bases). The sequence was obtained from an adult who received the AZD1222 COVID-19 vaccine. DNA sequence: TGTGCCAGCAGCCCGGGCGTTTTAGGGGGTGAAGCTTTCTTT. This sequence encodes CASSPGVLGGEAFF.